This record looks at one TCR beta chain sequence and its context. This record belongs to a study of PD-1 blockade in classical Hodgkin lymphoma. The patients all showed relapse after autologous stem cell transplantation, while their brentuximab vedotin exposure varied. Investigators obtained CD8+ T cells from thawed PBMCs by magnetic negative selection. The protocol was immunoSEQ multiplex PCR, while the TCRdb copy is restricted to in-frame clones and leaves out a portion. The table records about 5,000 clones, 70% to 85% of them present only once. Germline CDR1 is SGHAT and CDR2 is FQNNGV. The CDR3 consists of 16 residues. V was cut by 5 bases and J by 4 bases, with 18 bases left in between.

The source material was CD8+ T cells from blood, sampled at baseline. The TCR comes from a human donor with classical Hodgkin lymphoma. The V and J genes are TRBV11-2 and TRBJ2-1; D possibly corresponds to TRBD2 (5 bases). In DNA, the CDR3 is TGTGCCAGCAGCACTCCCAGCGGTCCCGGATACAATGAGCAGTTCTTC. It encodes CASSTPSGPGYNEQFF.